This is a list of T cell receptor beta chains from one sample in a study of blood T cell repertoires in COVID-19. Sequencing was performed with immunoSEQ multiplex PCR; in TCRdb, only in-frame clones are kept and a portion is missing. The sample lists some 200,000 clones, around 83% seen once, with around 6.1% in the top ten. Sample: peripheral blood. These receptors all stem from a woman aged 35 to 49 with acute or convalescent COVID-19. The CDR3 runs from the conserved cysteine through the conserved F or W. D genes are given only for firm matches. The listing skips clone size in some rows; elsewhere it reads once, few, many or a size class.

CDR3aa: CASSSIQGVGEQYF
CDR3nt: TGTGCCAGCAGTTCGATACAGGGTGTAGGCGAGCAGTACTTC
len: 14
abundance: once
v_gene: TRBV7-2
d_gene: NA
j_gene: TRBJ2-7

CDR3aa: CASSPWGDYNEQFF
CDR3nt: TGTGCCAGCAGTCCCTGGGGAGATTACAATGAGCAGTTCTTC
len: 14
abundance: NA
v_gene: TRBV28
d_gene: NA
j_gene: TRBJ2-1

CDR3aa: CASAGGPNSPLHF
CDR3nt: TGTGCCAGCGCGGGGGGCCCCAATTCACCCCTCCACTTT
len: 13
abundance: once
v_gene: TRBV2
d_gene: NA
j_gene: TRBJ1-6

CDR3aa: CASSELPGRLYEQYF
CDR3nt: TGTGCCAGCAGTGAACTACCAGGGAGGCTTTACGAGCAGTACTTC
len: 15
abundance: NA
v_gene: TRBV6-1
d_gene: NA
j_gene: TRBJ2-7

CDR3aa: CASSSTSGGSQETQYF
CDR3nt: TGTGCCAGCAGTTCAACTAGCGGGGGGTCTCAAGAGACCCAGTACTTC
len: 16
abundance: NA
v_gene: TRBV5-4
d_gene: TRBD2
j_gene: TRBJ2-5

CDR3aa: CASGRTENTEAFF
CDR3nt: TGTGCCAGCGGCCGAACAGAGAACACTGAAGCTTTCTTT
len: 13
abundance: NA
v_gene: TRBV11-1
d_gene: NA
j_gene: TRBJ1-1

CDR3aa: CASSDRVGTEAFF
CDR3nt: TGCGCCAGCAGTGACAGGGTTGGCACTGAAGCTTTCTTT
len: 13
abundance: NA
v_gene: TRBV5-1
d_gene: TRBD1
j_gene: TRBJ1-1

CDR3aa: CASSDRGQGYSPLHF
CDR3nt: TGTGCCAGCAGCGACCGCGGACAGGGCTATTCACCCCTCCACTTT
len: 15
abundance: NA
v_gene: TRBV5-6
d_gene: TRBD1
j_gene: TRBJ1-6

CDR3aa: CATSRAGIYGYTF
CDR3nt: TGTGCCACCAGCAGAGCAGGGATCTATGGCTACACCTTC
len: 13
abundance: NA
v_gene: TRBV15
d_gene: NA
j_gene: TRBJ1-2

CDR3aa: CASSLDLISGGSSGANVLTF
CDR3nt: TGTGCCAGCAGCTTAGATCTTATTTCGGGGGGCAGCTCTGGGGCCAACGTCCTGACTTTC
len: 20
abundance: NA
v_gene: TRBV11-2
d_gene: NA
j_gene: TRBJ2-6

CDR3aa: CASSLRGGSYNSPLHF
CDR3nt: TGTGCCAGCAGCTTAAGGGGGGGCTCCTATAATTCACCCCTCCACTTT
len: 16
abundance: NA
v_gene: TRBV7-2
d_gene: NA
j_gene: TRBJ1-6

CDR3aa: CASSLGDRGFDSNQPQHF
CDR3nt: TGCGCCAGCAGCTTGGGGGATCGGGGGTTTGATAGCAATCAGCCCCAGCATTTT
len: 18
abundance: NA
v_gene: TRBV5-1
d_gene: NA
j_gene: TRBJ1-5

CDR3aa: CASSEQAYEQYF
CDR3nt: TGTGCCAGCAGTGAACAGGCCTACGAGCAGTACTTC
len: 12
abundance: few
v_gene: TRBV2
d_gene: NA
j_gene: TRBJ2-7

CDR3aa: CASSQRGQGDNSPLHF
CDR3nt: TGTGCCAGCAGCCAACGGGGACAGGGAGATAATTCACCCCTCCACTTT
len: 16
abundance: NA
v_gene: TRBV11-2
d_gene: TRBD1
j_gene: TRBJ1-6

CDR3aa: CASSMFHSGLPSPYEQYF
CDR3nt: TGCGCCAGCAGCATGTTCCATTCGGGACTCCCTTCCCCCTACGAGCAGTACTTC
len: 18
abundance: NA
v_gene: TRBV4-1
d_gene: NA
j_gene: TRBJ2-7

CDR3aa: CASSINVAAGELFF
CDR3nt: TGTGCCAGTAGTATTAATGTAGCGGCCGGGGAGCTGTTTTTT
len: 14
abundance: few
v_gene: TRBV19
d_gene: NA
j_gene: TRBJ2-2

CDR3aa: CASSPGQGVEAFF
CDR3nt: TGCGCCAGCAGCCCGGGACAGGGAGTAGAAGCTTTCTTT
len: 13
abundance: NA
v_gene: TRBV5-1
d_gene: TRBD1
j_gene: TRBJ1-1

CDR3aa: CASLDWLSTDTQYF
CDR3nt: TGTGCCAGCCTAGACTGGCTCAGCACAGATACGCAGTATTTT
len: 14
abundance: NA
v_gene: TRBV2
d_gene: NA
j_gene: TRBJ2-3

CDR3aa: CASSVPGETQYF
CDR3nt: TGTGCCAGCAGCGTTCCGGGTGAGACCCAGTACTTC
len: 12
abundance: NA
v_gene: TRBV7-6
d_gene: NA
j_gene: TRBJ2-5

CDR3aa: CASSPRSSATGELFF
CDR3nt: TGTGCCAGCAGCCCACGATCGAGTGCGACCGGGGAGCTGTTTTTT
len: 15
abundance: NA
v_gene: TRBV5-4
d_gene: NA
j_gene: TRBJ2-2

CDR3aa: CASGKQGYTEAFF
CDR3nt: TGTGCCAGTGGGAAACAGGGGTACACTGAAGCTTTCTTT
len: 13
abundance: NA
v_gene: TRBV19
d_gene: TRBD1
j_gene: TRBJ1-1

CDR3aa: CASSELQGLDQPQHF
CDR3nt: TGTGCCAGCTCAGAACTACAGGGGCTAGATCAGCCCCAGCATTTT
len: 15
abundance: NA
v_gene: TRBV18
d_gene: TRBD1
j_gene: TRBJ1-5

CDR3aa: CASSLVVATYNEQFF
CDR3nt: TGCGCCAGCAGCTTGGTGGTAGCAACCTACAATGAGCAGTTCTTC
len: 15
abundance: NA
v_gene: TRBV5-1
d_gene: NA
j_gene: TRBJ2-1

CDR3aa: CASSLYREQPQHF
CDR3nt: TGTGCCAGCAGTTTATACAGGGAGCAGCCCCAGCATTTT
len: 13
abundance: NA
v_gene: TRBV27
d_gene: NA
j_gene: TRBJ1-5

CDR3aa: CASSWDTTSYEQYF
CDR3nt: TGTGCCAGCAGCTGGGACACCACCTCCTACGAGCAGTACTTC
len: 14
abundance: NA
v_gene: TRBV5-8
d_gene: NA
j_gene: TRBJ2-7

CDR3aa: CASRGWTANNSPLHF
CDR3nt: TGTGCCAGCAGGGGATGGACAGCGAATAATTCACCCCTCCACTTT
len: 15
abundance: NA
v_gene: TRBV6-5
d_gene: NA
j_gene: TRBJ1-6

CDR3aa: CASRTGLETQYF
CDR3nt: TGTGCCAGCCGTACAGGGTTAGAGACCCAGTACTTC
len: 12
abundance: NA
v_gene: TRBV6-5
d_gene: NA
j_gene: TRBJ2-5

CDR3aa: CSVEVDSPEAFF
CDR3nt: TGCAGCGTTGAAGTCGACAGCCCTGAAGCTTTCTTT
len: 12
abundance: NA
v_gene: TRBV29-1
d_gene: NA
j_gene: TRBJ1-1

CDR3aa: CASSLTGDPNYGYTF
CDR3nt: TGTGCCAGCAGCTTGACAGGGGATCCTAACTATGGCTACACCTTC
len: 15
abundance: NA
v_gene: TRBV5-6
d_gene: TRBD1
j_gene: TRBJ1-2

CDR3aa: CASAPKAGGPQTQYF
CDR3nt: TGTGCCAGCGCTCCAAAAGCGGGAGGGCCACAGACCCAGTACTTC
len: 15
abundance: NA
v_gene: TRBV2
d_gene: TRBD2
j_gene: TRBJ2-5

CDR3aa: CASKLRGRIEGYTF
CDR3nt: TGTGCCAGTAAGCTCAGGGGGCGAATAGAAGGCTACACCTTC
len: 14
abundance: NA
v_gene: TRBV6-5
d_gene: TRBD1
j_gene: TRBJ1-2

CDR3aa: CASSLAKTGVGNEQFF
CDR3nt: TGTGCCAGCAGCTTGGCCAAGACAGGGGTAGGCAATGAGCAGTTCTTC
len: 16
abundance: NA
v_gene: TRBV5-4
d_gene: TRBD1
j_gene: TRBJ2-1

CDR3aa: CASEAGTVYGYTF
CDR3nt: TGTGCCAGCGAAGCCGGGACAGTCTATGGCTACACCTTC
len: 13
abundance: NA
v_gene: TRBV12-3/TRBV12-4
d_gene: TRBD1
j_gene: TRBJ1-2

CDR3aa: CASSLVGGFYYEQYF
CDR3nt: TGTGCCAGCAGCTTAGTGGGGGGATTTTACTACGAGCAGTACTTC
len: 15
abundance: NA
v_gene: TRBV7-9
d_gene: NA
j_gene: TRBJ2-7

CDR3aa: CASSLRGAAGNTIYF
CDR3nt: TGTGCCAGCAGCCTCCGGGGGGCTGCTGGAAACACCATATATTTT
len: 15
abundance: few
v_gene: TRBV6-5
d_gene: NA
j_gene: TRBJ1-3

CDR3aa: CASRRQGRNTEAFF
CDR3nt: TGTGCCAGTAGGAGACAGGGCAGGAACACTGAAGCTTTCTTT
len: 14
abundance: few
v_gene: TRBV19
d_gene: TRBD1
j_gene: TRBJ1-1

CDR3aa: CAFRDWGNEKLFF
CDR3nt: TGTGCCTTCAGGGATTGGGGTAATGAAAAACTGTTTTTT
len: 13
abundance: NA
v_gene: TRBV2
d_gene: NA
j_gene: TRBJ1-4

CDR3aa: CASSQTLNTEAFF
CDR3nt: TGTGCCAGCAGCCAAACGCTAAACACTGAAGCTTTCTTT
len: 13
abundance: NA
v_gene: TRBV11-2
d_gene: NA
j_gene: TRBJ1-1

CDR3aa: CASPRPPSYEQYF
CDR3nt: TGCGCCAGCCCCCGCCCTCCCAGCTACGAGCAGTACTTC
len: 13
abundance: NA
v_gene: TRBV5-1
d_gene: NA
j_gene: TRBJ2-7

CDR3aa: CASRHRGDGNQPQHF
CDR3nt: TGTGCCAGCAGGCACAGGGGCGACGGCAATCAGCCCCAGCATTTT
len: 15
abundance: NA
v_gene: TRBV27
d_gene: TRBD1
j_gene: TRBJ1-5

CDR3aa: CASSVGGQFDSPLHF
CDR3nt: TGTGCCAGCAGCGTTGGGGGACAGTTTGATTCACCCCTCCACTTT
len: 15
abundance: NA
v_gene: TRBV9
d_gene: TRBD1
j_gene: TRBJ1-6

CDR3aa: CASSIWQGIHEQYF
CDR3nt: TGTGCCAGTAGTATTTGGCAGGGAATTCACGAGCAGTACTTC
len: 14
abundance: once
v_gene: TRBV19
d_gene: NA
j_gene: TRBJ2-7

CDR3aa: CATRDRMLNSPLHF
CDR3nt: TGTGCCACCCGGGACAGGATGCTTAATTCACCCCTCCACTTT
len: 14
abundance: NA
v_gene: TRBV6-6
d_gene: TRBD1
j_gene: TRBJ1-6

CDR3aa: CASTEGARQETQYF
CDR3nt: TGTGCCAGCACTGAGGGGGCGAGACAAGAGACCCAGTACTTC
len: 14
abundance: NA
v_gene: TRBV28
d_gene: TRBD1
j_gene: TRBJ2-5

CDR3aa: CASSFGHLMNTEAFF
CDR3nt: TGCGCCAGCAGCTTCGGACACCTCATGAACACTGAAGCTTTCTTT
len: 15
abundance: few
v_gene: TRBV5-1
d_gene: NA
j_gene: TRBJ1-1

CDR3aa: CASSAPGGSEQYF
CDR3nt: TGTGCCAGCAGCGCTCCGGGGGGATCCGAGCAGTACTTC
len: 13
abundance: NA
v_gene: TRBV7-9
d_gene: TRBD2
j_gene: TRBJ2-7

CDR3aa: CASSLVGQGLIGYTEAFF
CDR3nt: TGTGCCAGCAGCTTAGTCGGTCAGGGGTTAATCGGTTACACTGAAGCTTTCTTT
len: 18
abundance: NA
v_gene: TRBV5-6
d_gene: NA
j_gene: TRBJ1-1

CDR3aa: CASSQASMPRSGNTIYF
CDR3nt: TGCGCCAGCAGCCAAGCGTCAATGCCGCGGTCTGGAAACACCATATATTTT
len: 17
abundance: NA
v_gene: TRBV4-1
d_gene: NA
j_gene: TRBJ1-3

CDR3aa: CASSVGGVYNEQFF
CDR3nt: TGTGCCAGCAGCGTGGGCGGGGTTTACAATGAGCAGTTCTTC
len: 14
abundance: NA
v_gene: TRBV5-6
d_gene: NA
j_gene: TRBJ2-1

CDR3aa: CATSRGLVWYEQFF
CDR3nt: TGTGCCACCAGCAGAGGACTAGTATGGTATGAGCAGTTCTTC
len: 14
abundance: NA
v_gene: TRBV15
d_gene: NA
j_gene: TRBJ2-1

CDR3aa: CASSIDWPPIEQFF
CDR3nt: TGTGCCAGCAGCATCGATTGGCCCCCGATCGAGCAGTTCTTC
len: 14
abundance: NA
v_gene: TRBV7-9
d_gene: NA
j_gene: TRBJ2-1

CDR3aa: CASSSTDSGNTIYF
CDR3nt: TGTGCCAGCAGCTCGACAGACTCTGGAAACACCATATATTTT
len: 14
abundance: many
v_gene: TRBV3-1/TRBV3-2
d_gene: NA
j_gene: TRBJ1-3

CDR3aa: CASTHLGTSGTGELFF
CDR3nt: TGTGCCAGCACACACCTGGGGACTAGCGGCACCGGGGAGCTGTTTTTT
len: 16
abundance: NA
v_gene: TRBV28
d_gene: TRBD2
j_gene: TRBJ2-2

CDR3aa: CASSGLRFTEAFF
CDR3nt: TGCGCCAGCAGTGGGCTCCGATTCACTGAAGCTTTCTTT
len: 13
abundance: NA
v_gene: TRBV10-2
d_gene: NA
j_gene: TRBJ1-1